These 19 T cell receptor beta chains were sequenced from one sample in a study of PD-L1 blockade in urothelial cancer. Using immunoSEQ multiplex PCR, the repertoire was profiled, and TCRdb retains in-frame clones only, with some absent. Altogether 45,000 to 55,000 clones are present, 79% being singletons, with the ten largest covering 10%. The sample's time point: pretreatment peripheral blood. This material consisted of PBMCs, taken around atezolizumab (anti-PD-L1) treatment. These receptors all come from a man in his 70s with urothelial cancer.

V is TRBV30 and J is TRBJ1-4; tentative D call: TRBD1 (5 bases). Trimming removed 0 bases from V and 6 bases from J, with 11 bases in between. Germline V gene data show CDR1 as GTSNPN and CDR2 as SVGIG (reference sequence). The CDR3 totals 14 residues. The DNA for the CDR3 is TGTGCCTGGAGTGTAAACCGGGGGGATGAAAAACTGTTTTTT. This translates into CAWSVNRGDEKLFF.

The rearrangement uses TRBV15 and TRBJ1-4; TRBD1 might be the D (5 bases). The CDR3 is 14 amino acids. Per germline, CDR1 LNHNV and CDR2 YYDKDF (reference sequence). V lost 0 bases, J lost 6 bases, and 8 bases lay in between. CDR3 DNA sequence: TGTGCCACCAGCAGAGACAGGGTTGATGAAAAACTGTTTTTT. It codes for CATSRDRVDEKLFF.

This sequence joins TRBV5-6 and TRBJ1-1; the D is unclear. This CDR3 contains 13 residues. The V end lost 1 base, the J end lost 5 bases, and 9 bases lay between the germline ends. Germline V CDR1 and CDR2: SGHDT, YYEEEE. The CDR3 sequence: CASSLLSRTEAFF. The DNA of the CDR3 is TGTGCCAGCAGCTTGCTTAGTCGGACTGAAGCTTTCTTT.

For this clone: At one end, the junction sequence differs from germline, possibly due to a read error. This chain links TRBV6-5 with TRBJ2-7; 8 nucleotides match TRBD2. Germline V gene lookup returns CDR1 MNHEY and CDR2 SVGAGI. The CDR3 has 15 amino acids. CDR3 loop: CATSVGLARSYEQYF. Written as DNA, the CDR3 is TGTGCCACCAGTGTCGGACTAGCCCGTTCCTACGAGCAGTACTTC.

This clone was counted between two and nine times. The J gene is TRBJ2-2, the V gene TRBV2, with D perhaps matching TRBD1 (7 bases). V lost 2 bases and J lost 2, with 15 bases in between. CDR3 length: 17 amino acids. Per the germline V gene, CDR1 is SNHLY and CDR2 is FYNNEI. The CDR3 sequence is CASSERRGPRNTGELFF. CDR3 DNA sequence: TGTGCCAGCAGTGAAAGGAGGGGGCCCCGTAACACCGGGGAGCTGTTTTTT.

The rearrangement joins TRBV18 to TRBJ2-2, with 8 bases that match TRBD1. J gave up 0 bases and V 3 bases, and 3 bases lay outside the gene matches. There are 16 residues in the CDR3. Germline V CDR1 and CDR2: KGHSH, LQKENI. The DNA for the CDR3 is TGTGCCAGCTCACCCGGGACAGGAACGAACACCGGGGAGCTGTTTTTT. Residues: CASSPGTGTNTGELFF.

The chain has TRBV28 and TRBJ2-7; D unclear. This CDR3 has 16 residues. V dropped 1 base and J dropped 0 bases, with 13 bases sitting between them. Germline V gene data show CDR1 as MDHEN and CDR2 as SYDVKM. The CDR3 nucleotides are TGTGCCAGCAGTTTATATATTGCGGTGAGCTCCTACGAGCAGTACTTC. Amino acid sequence: CASSLYIAVSSYEQYF.

The sample holds one count of this clone. The chain links TRBV5-1 to TRBJ1-1, with 10 bases that match TRBD1. The CDR3 covers 16 residues. Trimming at V came to 5 bases and at J to 4 bases, leaving 11 bases not matched to a gene. Germline assignment: CDR1 SGHRS and CDR2 YFSETQ. This CDR3 is CASRFQPTGGVTEAFF. DNA for the CDR3: TGCGCCAGCAGGTTCCAACCGACAGGGGGCGTCACTGAAGCTTTCTTT.

This clone was found once. V gene TRBV6-1 combines with J gene TRBJ2-3; 7 bases map to TRBD2. Germline loops: CDR1 MNHNS, CDR2 SASEGT. V gave up 7 bases and J gave up 0 bases; unmatched junction bases: 4. The CDR3 is 14 residues long. The CDR3 nucleotides are TGTGCCAGCAAACCTAGCGGTAGCACAGATACGCAGTATTTT. This translates into CASKPSGSTDTQYF.

This clone was counted between two and nine times. CDR3 region: CAWASMEEAFF. CDR3 DNA sequence: TGTGCCTGGGCCTCTATGGAGGAAGCTTTCTTT. The rearrangement uses TRBV30 and TRBJ1-1; D is unresolved. The germline CDR1 and CDR2 sequences are GTSNPN and SVGIG (reference sequence). The CDR3 contains 11 residues. Trimming pared 5 bases from V and 8 bases from J, leaving 12 bases between.

For this clone: The sample has other DNA sequences that encode this CDR3 too. The chain carries TRBV10-3 and TRBJ2-3; TRBD1 matches at 9 bases. V shed 6 bases and J 1 base; nucleotides not matched to a gene: 2. The V gene's germline CDR1 is ENHRY and CDR2 SYGVKD. The CDR3 sequence is 14 residues long. The CDR3 region has the DNA TGTGCCATCAGAGGGGACAGGGGCACAGATACGCAGTATTTT. It translates to CAIRGDRGTDTQYF.

This chain joins TRBV5-6 and TRBJ2-1; a weak D match, TRBD2 (6 bases). Germline lookup yields CDR1 SGHDT and CDR2 YYEEEE. The CDR3 spans 15 residues. Trimming removed 0 bases at V and 7 bases at J, with 14 bases between. CDR3 DNA sequence: TGTGCCAGCAGCTTGGGAAGCGGGTTTACGAATGAGCAGTTCTTC. It specifies CASSLGSGFTNEQFF.

V and J are TRBV10-3 and TRBJ1-2, with TRBD1 matching 7 bases. Germline V lookup: CDR1 ENHRY, CDR2 SYGVKD. The CDR3 is 16 amino acids. Germline trimming cut 2 bases from V and 6 bases from J; bases unmatched to any gene: 12. CDR3 residues: CAISERQGGEGDGYTF. In nucleotides, the CDR3 is TGTGCCATCAGTGAGCGACAGGGTGGTGAAGGGGATGGCTACACCTTC.

This clone was counted at least ten times. The chain has TRBV10-3 and TRBJ1-1; tentatively, D is TRBD1 (6 bases). The CDR3 runs 15 residues. Germline-derived CDR1 and CDR2 are ENHRY and SYGVKD. V lost 0 bases to trimming and J lost 1 base, with 9 bases between them. The CDR3 coding sequence is TGTGCCATCAGTGAGTCTGGGACACCGAACACTGAAGCTTTCTTT. This sequence encodes CAISESGTPNTEAFF.

The chain carries TRBV19 and TRBJ1-5, with 9 positions matching TRBD1. The CDR3 is 14 amino acids. V lost 5 bases, J lost 7 bases, and 6 bases stayed unmatched. CDR1 and CDR2 (germline): LNHDA, SQIVND (reference sequence). CDR3 nucleotide sequence: TGTGCCAGTAGTGAACAGGGGGCAGGACAGCCCCAGCATTTT. It specifies CASSEQGAGQPQHF.

The V gene is TRBV6-5, the J gene TRBJ2-2; D possibly corresponds to TRBD1 (5 bases). V shed 6 bases and J shed 3 bases, with 11 bases lying between them. The CDR3 is made up of 14 amino acids. Germline values: CDR1 MNHEY, CDR2 SVGAGI. The CDR3 region has the DNA TGTGCCAGCAGCAACCGCAGGGACACCGGGGAGCTGTTTTTT. This sequence encodes CASSNRRDTGELFF.

The chain carries TRBV25-1 and TRBJ2-1, with TRBD1 identical over 8 bases. CDR1 MGHDK and CDR2 SYGVNS come from the germline V gene. V lost 1 base, J lost 3 bases, and 5 bases stayed unmatched. CDR3 length: 16 amino acids. CDR3 coding DNA: TGTGCCAGCAGTGAATCGACAGGGGCGATCTACAATGAGCAGTTCTTC. Protein sequence: CASSESTGAIYNEQFF.

The rearrangement uses TRBV27 and TRBJ1-2, with 8 bases matching TRBD1. This CDR3 has 20 amino acids. V was pared by 0 bases and J by 4 bases, with 19 bases of the junction left unmatched. Germline-derived CDR1 and CDR2 are MNHEY and SMNVEV (reference sequence). CDR3 in amino acids: CASSLSVTRSGQGTTYGYTF. CDR3 sequence (DNA): TGTGCCAGCAGTTTATCGGTCACCCGTTCAGGACAGGGTACGACCTATGGCTACACCTTC.

In its sample, this clone was seen a few times. This sequence joins TRBV28 and TRBJ2-2, with 12 bases matching TRBD2. Trimming at V came to 6 bases and at J to 7 bases, leaving 6 bases not matched to a gene. CDR1 is MDHEN, CDR2 SYDVKM, per germline. The CDR3 has 15 residues. CDR3 coding DNA: TGTGCCAGCAGATTTGGACTAGCGGGACTCGGGGAGCTGTTTTTT. This gives the protein CASRFGLAGLGELFF.